The clone carrying this TCR beta chain was observed at least ten times. V was clipped by 5 bases and J by 8 bases; unmatched bases: 6. The CDR3 is made up of 14 amino acids. CDR1 and CDR2 (germline): MDHEN, SYDVKM. These data come from a study of blood T cell repertoires in COVID-19. Method: immunoSEQ multiplex PCR; TCRdb's copy keeps in-frame clones and lacks some. The top ten clones hold about 13% of a sample with about 200,000 clones, approximately 80% of them seen once. The rearrangement joins TRBV28 to TRBJ1-4; 9 bases align to TRBD1. The sequenced material came from peripheral blood. This TCR came from a human donor in a cohort sampled during active COVID-19. CDR3 sequence: CASSRTGDSEKLFF. CDR3 DNA sequence: TGTGCCAGCAGTCGGACAGGGGATAGCGAAAAACTGTTTTTT.